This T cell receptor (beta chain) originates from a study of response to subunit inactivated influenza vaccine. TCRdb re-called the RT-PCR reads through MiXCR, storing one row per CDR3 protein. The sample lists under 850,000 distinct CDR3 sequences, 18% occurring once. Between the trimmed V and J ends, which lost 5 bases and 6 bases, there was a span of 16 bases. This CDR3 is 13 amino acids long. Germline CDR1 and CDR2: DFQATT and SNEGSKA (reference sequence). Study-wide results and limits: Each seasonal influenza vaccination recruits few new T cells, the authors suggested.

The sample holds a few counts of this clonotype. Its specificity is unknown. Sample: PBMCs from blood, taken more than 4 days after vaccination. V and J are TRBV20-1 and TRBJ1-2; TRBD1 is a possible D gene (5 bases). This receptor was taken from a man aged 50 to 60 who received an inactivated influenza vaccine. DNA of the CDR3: TGCAGTGCTGGGTCGCAGGGAAGGAATGGCTACACCTTC. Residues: CSAGSQGRNGYTF.